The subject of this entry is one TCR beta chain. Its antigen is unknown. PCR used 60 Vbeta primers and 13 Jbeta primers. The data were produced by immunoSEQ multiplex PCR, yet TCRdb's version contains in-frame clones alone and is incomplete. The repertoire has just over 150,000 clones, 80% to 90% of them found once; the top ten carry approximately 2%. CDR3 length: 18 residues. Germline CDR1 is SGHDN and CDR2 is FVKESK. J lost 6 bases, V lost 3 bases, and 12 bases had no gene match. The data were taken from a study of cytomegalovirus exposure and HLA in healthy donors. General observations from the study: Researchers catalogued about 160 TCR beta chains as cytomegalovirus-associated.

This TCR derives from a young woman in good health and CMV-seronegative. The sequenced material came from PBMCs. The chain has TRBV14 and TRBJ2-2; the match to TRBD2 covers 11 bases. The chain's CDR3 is CASSHLPGLAAVAGELFF. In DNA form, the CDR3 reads TGTGCCAGCAGCCATTTACCGGGACTAGCGGCCGTGGCCGGGGAGCTGTTTTTT.